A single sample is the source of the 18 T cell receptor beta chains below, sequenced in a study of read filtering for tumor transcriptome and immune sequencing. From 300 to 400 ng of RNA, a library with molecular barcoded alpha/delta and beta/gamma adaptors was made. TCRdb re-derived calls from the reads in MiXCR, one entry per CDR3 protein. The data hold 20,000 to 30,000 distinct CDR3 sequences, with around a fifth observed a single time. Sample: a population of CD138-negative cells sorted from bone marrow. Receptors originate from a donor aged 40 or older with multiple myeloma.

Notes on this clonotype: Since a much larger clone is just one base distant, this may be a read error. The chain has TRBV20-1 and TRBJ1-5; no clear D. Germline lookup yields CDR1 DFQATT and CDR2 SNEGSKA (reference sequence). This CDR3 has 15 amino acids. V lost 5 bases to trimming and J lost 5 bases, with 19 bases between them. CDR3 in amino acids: CSAGEVGGYYQPQHF. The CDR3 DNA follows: TGCAGTGCTGGTGAGGTGGGAGGTTATTATCAGCCCCAGCATTTT.

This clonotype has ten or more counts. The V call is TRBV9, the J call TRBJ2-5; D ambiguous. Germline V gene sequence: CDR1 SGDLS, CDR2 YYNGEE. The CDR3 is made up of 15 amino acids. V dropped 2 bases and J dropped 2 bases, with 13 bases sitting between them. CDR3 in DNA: TGTGCCAGCAGCGTGGCTGGGGATCCACAAGAGACCCAGTACTTC. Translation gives CASSVAGDPQETQYF.

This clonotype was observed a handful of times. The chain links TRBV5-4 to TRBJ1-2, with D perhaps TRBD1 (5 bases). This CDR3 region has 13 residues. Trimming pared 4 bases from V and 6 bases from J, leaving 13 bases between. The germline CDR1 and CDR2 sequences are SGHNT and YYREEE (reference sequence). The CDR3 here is CASSPRGSNGYTF. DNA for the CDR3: TGTGCCAGCAGCCCACGGGGGTCCAATGGCTACACCTTC.

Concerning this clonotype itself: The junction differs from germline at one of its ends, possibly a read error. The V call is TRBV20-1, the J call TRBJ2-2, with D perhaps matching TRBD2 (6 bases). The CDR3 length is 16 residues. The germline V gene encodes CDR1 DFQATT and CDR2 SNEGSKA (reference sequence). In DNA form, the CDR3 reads TGCAGTGCTCCCGGGGGACCGAATTCGGACACCAGGGAGCTGTTTTTT. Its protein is CSAPGGPNSDTRELFF.

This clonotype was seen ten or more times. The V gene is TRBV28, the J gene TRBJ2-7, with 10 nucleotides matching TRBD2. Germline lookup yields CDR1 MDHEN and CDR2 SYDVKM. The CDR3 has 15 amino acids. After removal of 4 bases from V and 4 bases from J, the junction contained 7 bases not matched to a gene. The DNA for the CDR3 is TGTGCCAGCAGTTCCTCTGGACTAGCGGATTACGAGCAGTACTTC. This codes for CASSSSGLADYEQYF.

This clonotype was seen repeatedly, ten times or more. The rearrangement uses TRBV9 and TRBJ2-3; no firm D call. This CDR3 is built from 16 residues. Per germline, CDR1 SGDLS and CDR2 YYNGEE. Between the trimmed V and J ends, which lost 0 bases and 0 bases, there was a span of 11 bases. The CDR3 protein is CASSVGLQSSTDTQYF. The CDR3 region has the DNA TGTGCCAGCAGCGTAGGTCTCCAATCTAGCACAGATACGCAGTATTTT.

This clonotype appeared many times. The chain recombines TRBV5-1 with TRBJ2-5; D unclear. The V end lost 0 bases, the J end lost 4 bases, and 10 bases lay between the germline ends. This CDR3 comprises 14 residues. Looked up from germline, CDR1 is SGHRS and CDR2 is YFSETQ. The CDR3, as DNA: TGCGCCAGCAGCTTGGCCTTGGATGGAGAGACCCAGTACTTC. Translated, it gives CASSLALDGETQYF.

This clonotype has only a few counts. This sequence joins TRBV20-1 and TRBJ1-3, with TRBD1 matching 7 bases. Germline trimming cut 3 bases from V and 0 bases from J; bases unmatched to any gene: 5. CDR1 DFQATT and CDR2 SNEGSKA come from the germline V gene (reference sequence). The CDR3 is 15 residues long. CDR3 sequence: CSARRTGPSGNTIYF. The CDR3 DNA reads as TGCAGTGCTAGGAGGACAGGTCCCTCTGGAAACACCATATATTTT.

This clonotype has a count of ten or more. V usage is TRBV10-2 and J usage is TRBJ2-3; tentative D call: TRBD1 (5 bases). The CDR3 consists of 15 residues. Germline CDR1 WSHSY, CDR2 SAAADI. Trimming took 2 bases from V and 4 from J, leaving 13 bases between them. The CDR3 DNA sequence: TGCGCCAGCAGTGAGGGGGCTCAGATGGCAGATACGCAGTATTTT. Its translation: CASSEGAQMADTQYF.

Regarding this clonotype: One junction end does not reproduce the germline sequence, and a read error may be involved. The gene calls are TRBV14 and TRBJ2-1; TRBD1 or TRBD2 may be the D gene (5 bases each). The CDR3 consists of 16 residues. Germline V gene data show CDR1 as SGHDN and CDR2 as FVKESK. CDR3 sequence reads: CASSFKGSMAYNGQSF. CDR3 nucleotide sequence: TGTGCCAGCAGCTTCAAGGGGAGTATGGCCTACAATGGGCAGTCCTTC.

CDR3 amino acids: CSVESVGETQYF. In nucleotides, the CDR3 is TGCAGCGTTGAATCCGTGGGGGAGACCCAGTACTTC. The rearrangement joins TRBV29-1 to TRBJ2-5, with unresolved D. The CDR3 contains 12 residues. Per germline, CDR1 SQVTM and CDR2 ANQGSEA. V shed 2 bases and J shed 5 bases, with 9 bases lying between them. Together with reference TRBV29-1 and TRBJ2-5, the CDR3 gives the full variable domain: SAVISQKPSRDICQRGTSLTIQCQVDSQVTMMFWYRQQPGQSLTLIATANQGSEATYESGFVIDKFPISRPNLTFSTLTVSNMSPEDSSIYLCSVESVGETQYFGPGTRLLVL.

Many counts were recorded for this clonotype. DNA for the CDR3: TGTGCCAGCAGTTGGGGTGGACAGGGCCTGAACACTGAAGCTTTCTTT. It specifies CASSWGGQGLNTEAFF. The V and J genes are TRBV28 and TRBJ1-1, with 8 bases lining up with TRBD1. Germline values: CDR1 MDHEN, CDR2 SYDVKM. This CDR3 comprises 16 residues. V gave up 4 bases and J gave up 0 bases; unmatched junction bases: 7. Complete variable domain (other parts from reference TRBV28 and TRBJ1-1): DVKVTQSSRYLVKRTGEKVFLECVQDMDHENMFWYRQDPGLGLRLIYFSYDVKMKEKGDIPEGYSVSREKKERFSLILESASTNQTSMYLCASSWGGQGLNTEAFFGQGTRLTVV.

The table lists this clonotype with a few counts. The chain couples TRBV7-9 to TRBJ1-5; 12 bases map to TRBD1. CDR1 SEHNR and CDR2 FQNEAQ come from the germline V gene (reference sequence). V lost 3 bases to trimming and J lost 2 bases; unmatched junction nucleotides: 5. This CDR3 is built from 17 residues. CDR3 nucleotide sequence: TGTGCCAGCAGCTTGGGGACAGGGGGCGAGGGCAATCAGCCCCAGCATTTT. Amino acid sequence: CASSLGTGGEGNQPQHF.

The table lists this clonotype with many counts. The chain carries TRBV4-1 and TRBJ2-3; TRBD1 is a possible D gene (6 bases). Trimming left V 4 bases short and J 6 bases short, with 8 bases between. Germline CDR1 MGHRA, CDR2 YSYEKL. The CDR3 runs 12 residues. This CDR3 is CASSLRGDTQYF. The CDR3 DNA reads TGCGCCAGCAGCCTCAGGGGTGATACGCAGTATTTT.

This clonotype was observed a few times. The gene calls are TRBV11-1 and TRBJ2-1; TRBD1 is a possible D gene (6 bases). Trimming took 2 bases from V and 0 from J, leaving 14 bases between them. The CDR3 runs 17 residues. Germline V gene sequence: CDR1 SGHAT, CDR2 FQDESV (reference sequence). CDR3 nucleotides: TGTGCCAGCAGCTTAATGGGACACTTGAGCTCCTACAATGAGCAGTTCTTC. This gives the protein CASSLMGHLSSYNEQFF. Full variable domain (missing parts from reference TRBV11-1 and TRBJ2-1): EAEVAQSPRYKITEKSQAVAFWCDPISGHATLYWYRQILGQGPELLVQFQDESVVDDSQLPKDRFSAERLKGVDSTLKIQPAELGDSAMYLCASSLMGHLSSYNEQFFGPGTRLTVL.

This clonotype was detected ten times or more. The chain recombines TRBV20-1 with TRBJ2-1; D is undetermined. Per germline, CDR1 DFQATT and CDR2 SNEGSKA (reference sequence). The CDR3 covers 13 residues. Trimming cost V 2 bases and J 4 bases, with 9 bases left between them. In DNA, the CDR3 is TGCAGTGCTAGACCCCACCGTTACAATGAGCAGTTCTTC. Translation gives CSARPHRYNEQFF.

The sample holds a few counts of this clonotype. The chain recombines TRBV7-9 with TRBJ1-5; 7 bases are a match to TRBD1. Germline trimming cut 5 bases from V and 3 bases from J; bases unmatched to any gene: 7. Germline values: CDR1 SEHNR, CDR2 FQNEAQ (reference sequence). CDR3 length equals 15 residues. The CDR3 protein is CASSPSGQTNQPQHF. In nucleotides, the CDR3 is TGTGCCAGCAGCCCATCGGGACAGACCAATCAGCCCCAGCATTTT.

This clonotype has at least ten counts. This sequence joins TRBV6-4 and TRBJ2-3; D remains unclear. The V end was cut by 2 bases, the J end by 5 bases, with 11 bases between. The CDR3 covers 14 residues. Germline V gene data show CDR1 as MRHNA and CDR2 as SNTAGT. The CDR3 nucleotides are TGTGCCAGCAGTGACACCCTAGGTCAAGATACGCAGTATTTT. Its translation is CASSDTLGQDTQYF.